The entry below describes one T cell receptor beta chain. Its antigen is unidentified. The data were taken from a study of blood T cells in healthy people across ages. Study results and limitations: Researchers judged that diversity estimates from one million T cells fell short of true values. Measured against age, TCR beta diversity per million T cells decreased in a roughly linear manner.

A second roughly 6 to 11 cycle PCR used barcoded and J-beta primers. Via MiXCR, TCRdb re-called the 5' RACE reads, giving one row per CDR3 protein. The sample has 600,000 to 850,000 distinct CDR3 sequences, more than 40% seen once. CDR3 length: 13 amino acids. V was trimmed by 1 base and J by 2 bases, leaving 9 bases between them. Germline V lookup: CDR1 GTSNPN, CDR2 SVGIG (reference sequence). They isolated at least 6 million PBMCs from each sample. The chain links TRBV30 to TRBJ2-7, with D hard to call. Sequencing was done on a sample of blood. The receptor comes from an older woman in good health. The CDR3 sequence is CAWSEFETYEQYF. CDR3 in DNA: TGTGCCTGGAGTGAGTTTGAAACCTACGAGCAGTACTTC.